Presented here are 19 T cell receptor beta chains from one specimen sequenced in a study of hypomethylating agent response in myelodysplastic syndrome. Clones were sequenced by immunoSEQ multiplex PCR, and TCRdb holds only the in-frame ones, with some missing. This table has just under 3,500 clones, roughly four fifths appearing once. Here the sequenced sample was bone marrow, taken before or after starting hypomethylating agent treatment for myelodysplastic syndrome (not recorded which). Receptors originate from a human donor with myelodysplastic syndrome.

The chain carries TRBV9 and TRBJ2-3; D is unresolved. Per germline, CDR1 SGDLS and CDR2 YYNGEE. The CDR3 extends over 13 amino acids. Trimming took off 1 base at V and 0 bases at J, with 3 bases between the two ends. The CDR3 reads CASSVWSTDTQYF. CDR3 sequence (DNA): TGTGCCAGCAGCGTATGGAGCACAGATACGCAGTATTTT. The full variable domain, its missing parts supplied by reference TRBV9 and TRBJ2-3, is DSGVTQTPKHLITATGQRVTLRCSPRSGDLSVYWYQQSLDQGLQFLIQYYNGEERAKGNILERFSAQQFPDLHSELNLSSLELGDSALYFCASSVWSTDTQYFGPGTRLTVL.

CDR3 sequence: CASSIGRGHEQYF. Here the CDR3 DNA reads TGTGCCAGCTCGATCGGCAGGGGCCACGAGCAGTACTTC. This chain uses TRBV28 with TRBJ2-7, with D tentatively TRBD1 (6 bases). Germline V lookup: CDR1 MDHEN, CDR2 SYDVKM. The CDR3 runs 13 residues. Trimming shortened V by 8 bases and J by 5 bases, and 16 bases separated the two germline ends.

The V call is TRBV6-6, the J call TRBJ1-5; D possibly corresponds to TRBD1 (5 bases). CDR1 is MNHNY and CDR2 is SVGAGI in the germline V gene (reference sequence). The CDR3 sequence is 11 residues long. V lost 5 bases and J 11 bases, leaving 10 bases between the germline ends. The CDR3 reads CASSPGGAQHF. The DNA of the CDR3 is TGTGCCAGCAGTCCGGGGGGGGCCCAGCATTTT.

This clone was detected only once. This sequence joins TRBV15 and TRBJ1-2, with TRBD1 matching over 7 bases. The CDR3 covers 15 residues. The J segment lost 1 base and the V segment lost 9 bases, leaving 11 bases of the junction unmatched. The V gene's germline CDR1 is LNHNV and CDR2 YYDKDF (reference sequence). The CDR3 sequence: CATSVTGVVNYGYTF. CDR3 sequence (DNA): TGTGCCACGTCCGTTACAGGGGTGGTTAACTATGGCTACACCTTC.

This clone was counted a few times. This sequence joins TRBV27 and TRBJ1-5; D gene unclear. The CDR3 is 13 residues long. Trimming cost V 0 bases and J 3 bases, with 3 bases left between them. Germline lookup yields CDR1 MNHEY and CDR2 SMNVEV (reference sequence). The CDR3 is CASSLSTNQPQHF. CDR3 DNA: TGTGCCAGCAGTTTATCCACCAATCAGCCCCAGCATTTT.

The chain is built from TRBV9 and TRBJ1-4, with a weak D call TRBD1 (6 bases). V lost 4 bases, J lost 6 bases, and 22 bases lay in between. The germline V gene encodes CDR1 SGDLS and CDR2 YYNGEE. The length of the CDR3 is 17 residues. CDR3 DNA: TGTGCCAGCAGCCTCAGACCTGGGGGGGGCGCGGATGAAAAACTGTTTTTT. Translated, it gives CASSLRPGGGADEKLFF.

The rearrangement uses TRBV28 and TRBJ2-5; D may correspond to TRBD1 or TRBD2 (5 bases each). Germline values: CDR1 MDHEN, CDR2 SYDVKM. CDR3 length equals 12 residues. The germline V and J ends were trimmed by 9 bases and 5 bases, with 13 bases remaining between them. The CDR3 sequence is CASRGTAETQYF. CDR3 nucleotides: TGTGCCAGTAGAGGGACGGCGGAGACCCAGTACTTC.

This chain connects TRBV28 to TRBJ2-7; 8 nucleotides align to TRBD2. V was clipped by 4 bases and J by 5 bases; unmatched bases: 19. Germline V lookup: CDR1 MDHEN, CDR2 SYDVKM. The CDR3 has 18 residues. The CDR3 DNA follows: TGTGCCAGCAGTTCTCCGACTAGCGAGAAATCCCTAGGGGACGAGCAGTACTTC. This encodes CASSSPTSEKSLGDEQYF.

V and J are TRBV12-5 and TRBJ2-3; 10 bases map to TRBD1. Germline V lookup: CDR1 LGHNT, CDR2 FRNRAP. Trimming cost V 5 bases and J 1 base; bases outside gene matches: 0. The CDR3 is made up of 14 amino acids. Written as DNA, the CDR3 is TGTGCTAGTGGTGGGACAGGGGGCACAGATACGCAGTATTTT. This sequence encodes CASGGTGGTDTQYF.

The chain has TRBV7-2 and TRBJ2-1; 12 bases align to TRBD2. The V segment lost 3 bases and the J segment 2 bases; nucleotides outside the gene matches: 8. Germline CDR1 and CDR2: SGHTA and FQGNSA. The CDR3 totals 18 residues. The DNA for the CDR3 is TGTGCCAGCAGCTTGGTCCCACTAGCGGGAGGTCCCTACAATGAGCAGTTCTTC. Its protein is CASSLVPLAGGPYNEQFF.

The rearrangement uses TRBV4-1 and TRBJ1-1, with unresolved D. Trimming removed 4 bases from V and 2 bases from J, with 11 bases in between. The CDR3 has 14 residues. The germline gives CDR1 MGHRA, CDR2 YSYEKL. CDR3 sequence (DNA): TGCGCCAGCAGCCTCGAGGGTAGTAACACTGAAGCTTTCTTT. Translation: CASSLEGSNTEAFF.

The chain carries TRBV7-7 and TRBJ2-5, with TRBD1 identical over 8 bases. V was clipped by 1 base and J by 9 bases; unmatched bases: 4. CDR1 is SSHAT, CDR2 FNYEAQ, per germline (reference sequence). CDR3 size: 13 residues. As DNA, the CDR3 is TGTGCCAGCAGCTTAGAAGACAGGGGCCCCCAGTACTTC. Encoded protein: CASSLEDRGPQYF.

The V gene is TRBV5-4, the J gene TRBJ2-3, with 13 bases lining up with TRBD2. After removal of 3 bases from V and 4 bases from J, the junction contained 2 bases not matched to a gene. CDR1 SGHNT and CDR2 YYREEE come from the germline V gene (reference sequence). The CDR3 extends over 15 amino acids. The CDR3 DNA is TGTGCCAGCAGCTCCGGACTAGCGGGAGCAGATACGCAGTATTTT. It translates to CASSSGLAGADTQYF.

V gene TRBV5-1 combines with J gene TRBJ2-5, with D possibly matching TRBD1 (6 bases). The J call may not be correct, given that the DNA end is closer to TRBJ2-7. Per the germline V gene, CDR1 is SGHRS and CDR2 is YFSETQ. The CDR3 is 12 amino acids. CDR3: CASSTQGSEQYF. CDR3 sequence (DNA): TGCGCCAGCAGCACACAGGGAAGCGAGCAGTACTTC.

The gene calls are TRBV29-1 and TRBJ2-1, with D perhaps TRBD1 (5 bases). The CDR3 totals 14 residues. The V end lost 0 bases, the J end lost 4 bases, and 10 bases lay between the germline ends. Germline V CDR1 and CDR2: SQVTM, ANQGSEA. In nucleotides, the CDR3 is TGCAGCGTTGAAGAACAGGCGGAATACAATGAGCAGTTCTTC. Protein: CSVEEQAEYNEQFF.

V and J are TRBV27 and TRBJ2-7; weak D call: TRBD1 (5 bases). The CDR3 consists of 16 residues. The germline CDR1 and CDR2 sequences are MNHEY and SMNVEV (reference sequence). Trimming removed 3 bases from V and 0 bases from J, with 15 bases in between. CDR3 protein: CASSLLGQQSSYEQYF. The CDR3 region has the DNA TGTGCCAGCAGTTTGCTTGGACAACAAAGCTCCTACGAGCAGTACTTC.

This chain joins TRBV5-6 and TRBJ2-3; a possible D gene is TRBD2 (5 bases). Germline CDR1 SGHDT, CDR2 YYEEEE. Trimming left V 4 bases short and J 4 bases short, with 10 bases between. The CDR3 runs to 13 residues. CDR3 DNA sequence: TGTGCCAGCAGCCCCCAGAGGGCAGATACGCAGTATTTT. It codes for CASSPQRADTQYF. Full variable domain (outside the CDR3, taken from reference TRBV5-6 and TRBJ2-3): DAGVTQSPTHLIKTRGQQVTLRCSPKSGHDTVSWYQQALGQGPQFIFQYYEEEERQRGNFPDRFSGHQFPNYSSELNVNALLLGDSALYLCASSPQRADTQYFGPGTRLTVL.

V and J are TRBV4-2 and TRBJ2-1; no clear D gene. This CDR3 region has 12 residues. Between the trimmed V and J ends, which lost 4 bases and 6 bases, there was a span of 7 bases. Germline V gene sequence: CDR1 LGHNA, CDR2 YNFKEQ. The CDR3 loop reads CASSPSINEQFF. Written as DNA, the CDR3 is TGTGCCAGCAGCCCTTCGATCAATGAGCAGTTCTTC.

This clone was observed a handful of times. The chain carries TRBV5-4 and TRBJ2-2; D is ambiguous. The CDR3 totals 17 residues. V was trimmed by 0 bases and J by 0 bases, leaving 12 bases between them. CDR1 is SGHNT, CDR2 YYREEE, per germline (reference sequence). The CDR3 sequence: CASSLGGRIANTGELFF. The CDR3 nucleotides read TGTGCCAGCAGCTTGGGCGGCCGAATTGCGAACACCGGGGAGCTGTTTTTT. The complete variable domain, with remaining parts taken from reference TRBV5-4 and TRBJ2-2, reads ETGVTQSPTHLIKTRGQQVTLRCSSQSGHNTVSWYQQALGQGPQFIFQYYREEENGRGNFPPRFSGLQFPNYSSELNVNALELDDSALYLCASSLGGRIANTGELFFGEGSRLTVL.